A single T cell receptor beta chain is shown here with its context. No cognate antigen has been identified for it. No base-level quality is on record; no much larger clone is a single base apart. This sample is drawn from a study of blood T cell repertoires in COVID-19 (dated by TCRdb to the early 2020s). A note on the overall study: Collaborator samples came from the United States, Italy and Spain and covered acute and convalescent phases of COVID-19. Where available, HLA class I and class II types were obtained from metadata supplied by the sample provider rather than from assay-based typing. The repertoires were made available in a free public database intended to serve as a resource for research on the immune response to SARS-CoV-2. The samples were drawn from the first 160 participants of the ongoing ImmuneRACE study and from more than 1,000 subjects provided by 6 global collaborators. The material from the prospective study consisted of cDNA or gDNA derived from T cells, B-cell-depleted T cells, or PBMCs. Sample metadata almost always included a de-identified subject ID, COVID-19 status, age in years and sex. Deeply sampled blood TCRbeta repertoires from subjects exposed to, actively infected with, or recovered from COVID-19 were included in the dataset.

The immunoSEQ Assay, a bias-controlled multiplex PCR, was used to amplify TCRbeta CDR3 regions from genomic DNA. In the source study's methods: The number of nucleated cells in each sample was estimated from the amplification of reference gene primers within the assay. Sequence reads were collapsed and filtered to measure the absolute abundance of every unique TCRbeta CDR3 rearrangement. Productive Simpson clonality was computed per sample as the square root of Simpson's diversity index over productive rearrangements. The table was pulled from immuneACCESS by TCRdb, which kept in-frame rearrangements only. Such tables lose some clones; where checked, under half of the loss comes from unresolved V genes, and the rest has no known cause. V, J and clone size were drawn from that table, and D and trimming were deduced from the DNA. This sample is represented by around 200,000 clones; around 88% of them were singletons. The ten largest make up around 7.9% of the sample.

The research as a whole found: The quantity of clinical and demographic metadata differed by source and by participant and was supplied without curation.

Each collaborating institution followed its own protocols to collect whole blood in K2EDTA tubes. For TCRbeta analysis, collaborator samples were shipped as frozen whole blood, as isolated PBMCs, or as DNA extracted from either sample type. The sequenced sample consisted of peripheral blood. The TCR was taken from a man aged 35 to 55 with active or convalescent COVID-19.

The bases read TGTGCCAGCTCACCTTACATGGGCAGGGTGAAAGAGACCCAGTACTTC. This encodes CASSPYMGRVKETQYF. Recombination connected TRBV18 to TRBJ2-5; the D gene is possibly TRBD1, with 5 bases matching. V is pared back by 3 bases and J by 3 bases, with 17 bases lying between the germline termini. From the cysteine up to the phenylalanine, the CDR3 has a length of 16 residues. Solely the CDR3 DNA is kept, with 48 bases framed from the first base. Based on the germline V gene, the CDR1 and CDR2 sequences are KGHSH and LQKENI.